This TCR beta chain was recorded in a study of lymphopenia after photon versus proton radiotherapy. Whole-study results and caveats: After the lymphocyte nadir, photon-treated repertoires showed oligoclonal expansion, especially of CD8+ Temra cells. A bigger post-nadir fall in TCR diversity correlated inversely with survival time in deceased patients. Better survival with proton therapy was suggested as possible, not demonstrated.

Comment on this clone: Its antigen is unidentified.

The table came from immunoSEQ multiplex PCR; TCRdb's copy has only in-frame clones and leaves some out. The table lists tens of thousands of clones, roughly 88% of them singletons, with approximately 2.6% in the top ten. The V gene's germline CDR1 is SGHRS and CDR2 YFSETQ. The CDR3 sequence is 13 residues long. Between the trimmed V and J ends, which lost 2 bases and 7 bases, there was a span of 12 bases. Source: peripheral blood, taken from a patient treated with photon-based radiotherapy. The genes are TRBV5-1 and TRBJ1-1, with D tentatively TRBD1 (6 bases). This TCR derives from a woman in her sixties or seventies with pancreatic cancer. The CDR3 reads CASSFGGYIEAFF. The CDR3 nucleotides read TGCGCCAGCAGCTTTGGGGGCTACATTGAAGCTTTCTTT.